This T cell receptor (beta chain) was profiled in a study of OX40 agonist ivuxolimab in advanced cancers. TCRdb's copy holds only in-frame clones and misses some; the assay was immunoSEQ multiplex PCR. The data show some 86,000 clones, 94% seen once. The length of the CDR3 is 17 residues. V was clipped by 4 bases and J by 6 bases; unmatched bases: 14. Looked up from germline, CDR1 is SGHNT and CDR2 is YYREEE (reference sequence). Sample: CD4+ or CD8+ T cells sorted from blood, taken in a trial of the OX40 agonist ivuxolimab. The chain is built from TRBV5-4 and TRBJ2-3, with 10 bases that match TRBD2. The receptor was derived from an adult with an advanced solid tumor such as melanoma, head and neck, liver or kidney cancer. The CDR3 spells CASSMLSGGGARDTQYF. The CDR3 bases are TGTGCCAGCAGCATGCTAAGCGGGGGGGGCGCACGCGATACGCAGTATTTT.